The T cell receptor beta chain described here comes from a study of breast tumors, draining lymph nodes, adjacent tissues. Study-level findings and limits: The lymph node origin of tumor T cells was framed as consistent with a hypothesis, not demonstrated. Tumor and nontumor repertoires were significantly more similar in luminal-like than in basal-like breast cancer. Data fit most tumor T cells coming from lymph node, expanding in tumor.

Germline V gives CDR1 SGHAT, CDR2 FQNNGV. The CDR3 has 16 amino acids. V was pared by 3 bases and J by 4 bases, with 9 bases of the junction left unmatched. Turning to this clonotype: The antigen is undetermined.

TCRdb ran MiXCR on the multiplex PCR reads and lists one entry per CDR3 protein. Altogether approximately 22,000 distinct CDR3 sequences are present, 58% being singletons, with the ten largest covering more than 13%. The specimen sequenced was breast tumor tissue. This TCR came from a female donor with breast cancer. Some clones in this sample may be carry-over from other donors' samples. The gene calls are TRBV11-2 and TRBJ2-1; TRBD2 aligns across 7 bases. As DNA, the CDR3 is TGTGCCAGCAGCTTTAGACTAGCCTATACTTACAATGAGCAGTTCTTC. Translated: CASSFRLAYTYNEQFF.